Listed below are T cell receptor beta chains from one sample, sequenced in a study of siplizumab effects on memory and regulatory T cells. Only in-frame clones appear in the TCRdb table, and some are missing; sequencing was by immunoSEQ multiplex PCR. The sample shows about 110,000 clones, 92% of them seen only once. The sample taken for sequencing was CD4+ T cells sorted from blood. These receptors all stem from a human donor in good health. Both conserved end residues are part of each CDR3. The order of the fields is CDR3 DNA, CDR3 protein, J gene, V gene, D gene, clone size. A D gene is named only where the DNA matches it firmly. Clone sizes are given selectively: once, few, many, or a class where the clone is expanded.

DNA: TGTGCCAGCAAGAAGACTACTGGGGCCAACGTCCTGACTTTC; CDR3: CASKKTTGANVLTF; J: TRBJ2-6; V: TRBV6-6; D: -; size: -
DNA: TGTGCCAGCAGCTCTTTCTCCCGGGGTCTCTATGGCTACACCTTC; CDR3: CASSSFSRGLYGYTF; J: TRBJ1-2; V: TRBV5-6; D: -; size: -
DNA: TGTGCCAGCAGCTTACGGGTCTTGGGGTACAATGAGCAGTTCTTC; CDR3: CASSLRVLGYNEQFF; J: TRBJ2-1; V: TRBV13; D: -; size: once
DNA: TGTGCTAGCAGCTCGGGACTTCGGGAGACCCAGTACTTC; CDR3: CASSSGLRETQYF; J: TRBJ2-5; V: TRBV7-7; D: -; size: -
DNA: TGTGCCAGCAGCTTAGCTAGGTACAATGAGCAGTTCTTC; CDR3: CASSLARYNEQFF; J: TRBJ2-1; V: TRBV11-3; D: -; size: -
DNA: TGTGCCAGCAGTGTCAGCGGCGGGAATGAAGCTTTCTTT; CDR3: CASSVSGGNEAFF; J: TRBJ1-1; V: TRBV6-5; D: -; size: -
DNA: TGTGCCAGCAGCGGACAAGAGACCCAGTACTTC; CDR3: CASSGQETQYF; J: TRBJ2-5; V: TRBV7-9; D: -; size: -
DNA: TGTGCCAGCAGGCTCCTAGCGGGGGGGTACAATGAGCAGTTCTTC; CDR3: CASRLLAGGYNEQFF; J: TRBJ2-1; V: TRBV6-4; D: TRBD2; size: -
DNA: TGTGCCAGCTCACCGTCGCTAGCGGCGGGGCAAGAGACCCAGTACTTC; CDR3: CASSPSLAAGQETQYF; J: TRBJ2-5; V: TRBV18; D: TRBD2; size: -
DNA: TGTGCCAGTGGGACGGGCTCATTCGCCGGGGAGCTGTTTTTT; CDR3: CASGTGSFAGELFF; J: TRBJ2-2; V: TRBV19; D: -; size: -
DNA: TGTGCCAGCAGTTTTCGGGAGGTGGATACGCAGTATTTT; CDR3: CASSFREVDTQYF; J: TRBJ2-3; V: TRBV27; D: TRBD2; size: -
DNA: TGTGCCATCAGTGGGGCAGCCCCATACTCTGGAAACACCATATATTTT; CDR3: CAISGAAPYSGNTIYF; J: TRBJ1-3; V: TRBV10-3; D: -; size: -
DNA: TGTGCCAGCAGCTTATATCGGGTTTACAATGAGCAGTTCTTC; CDR3: CASSLYRVYNEQFF; J: TRBJ2-1; V: TRBV7-9; D: -; size: -
DNA: TGTGCCAGCAGTCCCGGGACAGGGGTTTACGAGCAGTACTTC; CDR3: CASSPGTGVYEQYF; J: TRBJ2-7; V: TRBV6-5; D: TRBD1; size: once
DNA: TGTGCCAGCAGCTTATGGGGGGCGTCAACAGATACGCAGTATTTT; CDR3: CASSLWGASTDTQYF; J: TRBJ2-3; V: TRBV7-9; D: -; size: -
DNA: TGTGCCAGCAGCCCGGACAGGGACGAGCAGTACTTC; CDR3: CASSPDRDEQYF; J: TRBJ2-7; V: TRBV11-2; D: TRBD1; size: -
DNA: TGTGCCAGCACGCAGGAGAATCTCTCTGGGGCCAACGTCCTGACTTTC; CDR3: CASTQENLSGANVLTF; J: TRBJ2-6; V: TRBV2; D: -; size: -
DNA: TGTGCCAGTAGTCCACCGGACAGGGGCTCTGGAAACACCATATATTTT; CDR3: CASSPPDRGSGNTIYF; J: TRBJ1-3; V: TRBV19; D: TRBD1; size: -
DNA: TGTGCCAGCGACGCGGGAGGCTCCTACAATGAGCAGTTCTTC; CDR3: CASDAGGSYNEQFF; J: TRBJ2-1; V: TRBV7-6; D: TRBD2; size: -
DNA: TGTGCCAGCAGTGAAGCGGGAGGGGTCAACGAGCAGTACTTC; CDR3: CASSEAGGVNEQYF; J: TRBJ2-7; V: TRBV6-1; D: TRBD2; size: -
DNA: TGTGCCAGTAGTATCTTTTTCATGGGGGCCCCACAAGAGACCCAGTACTTC; CDR3: CASSIFFMGAPQETQYF; J: TRBJ2-5; V: TRBV19; D: -; size: -
DNA: TGTGCCACCAGCAGAGACAGGAGAAATGAGCAGTTCTTC; CDR3: CATSRDRRNEQFF; J: TRBJ2-1; V: TRBV15; D: -; size: -